What follows is one T cell receptor beta chain and its context. The antigen remains unidentified. These data originate in a study of cytomegalovirus exposure and HLA in healthy donors. The study, taken as a whole, reports: Most of the TCR beta V segments (in an earlier analysis) were productive either about 87% or about 30% of the time. Sequencing likely produced, as an artifact, a cluster of highly shared sequence variants.

V lost 6 bases to trimming and J lost 7 bases, with 12 bases between them. There are 13 residues in the CDR3. Germline CDR1 MNHNS, CDR2 SASEGT. PCR primers comprised 60 Vbeta and 13 Jbeta primers. Authors' data handling: Unique TCR beta chains numbered around 80 million in a later analysis, with around 10 million shared. Assay: immunoSEQ multiplex PCR; the TCRdb copy retains only in-frame clones and omits some. V, J and clone size were drawn from that table, and D and trimming were deduced from the DNA. The table records more than 150,000 clones, about 83% of them present only once. The J gene is TRBJ2-2, the V gene TRBV6-1; no firm D call. Sequencing was performed on PBMCs. The receptor's source is a woman in her twenties or thirties in good health and CMV-seropositive. The CDR3 nucleotides read TGTGCCAGCAGAGACCGACTGATCGGGGAGCTGTTTTTT. This translates into CASRDRLIGELFF.